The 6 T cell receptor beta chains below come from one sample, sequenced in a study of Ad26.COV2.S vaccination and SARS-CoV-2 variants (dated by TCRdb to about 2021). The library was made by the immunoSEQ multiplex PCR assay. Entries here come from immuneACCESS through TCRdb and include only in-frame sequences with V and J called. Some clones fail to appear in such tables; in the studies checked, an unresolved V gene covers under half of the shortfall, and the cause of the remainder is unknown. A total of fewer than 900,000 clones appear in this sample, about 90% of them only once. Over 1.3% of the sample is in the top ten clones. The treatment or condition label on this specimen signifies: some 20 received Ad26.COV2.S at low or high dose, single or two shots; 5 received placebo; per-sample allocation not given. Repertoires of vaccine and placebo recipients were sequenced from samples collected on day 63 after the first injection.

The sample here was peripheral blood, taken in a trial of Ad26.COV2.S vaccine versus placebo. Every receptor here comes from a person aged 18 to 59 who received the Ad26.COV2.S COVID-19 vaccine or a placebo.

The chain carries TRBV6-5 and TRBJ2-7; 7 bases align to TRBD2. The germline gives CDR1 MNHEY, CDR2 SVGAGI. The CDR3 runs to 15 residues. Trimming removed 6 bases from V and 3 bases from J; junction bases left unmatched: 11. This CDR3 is CASRVSAGAYYEQYF. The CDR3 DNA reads TGTGCCAGCAGAGTAAGCGCGGGAGCATACTACGAGCAGTACTTC.

The CDR3 sequence is CASRPPGLEARQYF. CDR3 sequence (DNA): TGTGCCAGCAGACCCCCGGGACTAGAGGCTAGGCAGTATTTT. The rearrangement uses TRBV6-5 and TRBJ2-3; TRBD2 agrees at 8 bases. The V and J ends lost 6 bases and 11 bases, in that order; junction bases with no gene match: 13. The germline CDR1 and CDR2 sequences are MNHEY and SVGAGI. The CDR3 contains 14 residues.

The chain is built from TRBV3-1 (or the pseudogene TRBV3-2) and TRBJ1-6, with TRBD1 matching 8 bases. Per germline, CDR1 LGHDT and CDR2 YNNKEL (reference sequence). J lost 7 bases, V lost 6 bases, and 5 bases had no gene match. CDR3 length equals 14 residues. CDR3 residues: CASRADRANSPLHF. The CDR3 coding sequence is TGTGCCAGCAGGGCGGACAGGGCCAATTCACCCCTCCACTTT.

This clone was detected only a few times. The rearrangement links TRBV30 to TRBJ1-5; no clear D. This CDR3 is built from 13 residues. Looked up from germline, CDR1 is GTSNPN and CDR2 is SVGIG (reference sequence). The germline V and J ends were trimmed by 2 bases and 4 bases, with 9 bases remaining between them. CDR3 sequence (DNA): TGTGCCTGGAGTTTTTCCGAAAATCAGCCCCAGCATTTT. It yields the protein CAWSFSENQPQHF.

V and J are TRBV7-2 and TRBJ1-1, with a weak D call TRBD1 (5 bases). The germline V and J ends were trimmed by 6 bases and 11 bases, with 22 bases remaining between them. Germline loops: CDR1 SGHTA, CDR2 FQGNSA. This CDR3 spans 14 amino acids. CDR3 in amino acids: CASRIISPRDDAFF. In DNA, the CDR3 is TGTGCCAGCAGGATCATAAGCCCGCGGGACGATGCTTTCTTT.

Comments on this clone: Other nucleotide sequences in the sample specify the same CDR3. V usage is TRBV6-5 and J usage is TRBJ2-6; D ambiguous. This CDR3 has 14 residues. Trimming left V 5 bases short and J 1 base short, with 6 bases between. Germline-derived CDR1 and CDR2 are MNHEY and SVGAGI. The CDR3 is CASSPGSGANVLTF. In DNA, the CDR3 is TGTGCCAGCAGTCCCGGGTCTGGGGCCAACGTCCTGACTTTC.